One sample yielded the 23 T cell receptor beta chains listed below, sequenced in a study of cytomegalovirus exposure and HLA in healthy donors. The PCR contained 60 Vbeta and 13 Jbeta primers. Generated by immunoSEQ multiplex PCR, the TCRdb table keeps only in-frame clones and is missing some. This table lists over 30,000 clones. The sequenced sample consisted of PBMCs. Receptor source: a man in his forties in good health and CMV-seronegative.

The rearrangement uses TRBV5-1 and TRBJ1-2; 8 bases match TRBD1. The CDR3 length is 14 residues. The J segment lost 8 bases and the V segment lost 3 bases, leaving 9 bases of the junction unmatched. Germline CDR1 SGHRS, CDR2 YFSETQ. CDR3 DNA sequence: TGCGCCAGCAGCTATGGACAGGGCGGAAGCGGCTACACCTTC. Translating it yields CASSYGQGGSGYTF.

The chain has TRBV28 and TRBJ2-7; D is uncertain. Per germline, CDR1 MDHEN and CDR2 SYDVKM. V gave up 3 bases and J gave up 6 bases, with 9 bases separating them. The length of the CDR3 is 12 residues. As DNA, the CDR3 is TGTGCCAGCAGTTTCCCTCCGGGCGAGCAGTACTTC. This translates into CASSFPPGEQYF.

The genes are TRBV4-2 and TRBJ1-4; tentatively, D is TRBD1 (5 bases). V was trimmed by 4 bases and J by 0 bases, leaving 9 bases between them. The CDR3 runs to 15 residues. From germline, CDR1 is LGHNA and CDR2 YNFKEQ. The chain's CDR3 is CASSPGFPTNEKLFF. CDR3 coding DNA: TGTGCCAGCAGCCCAGGGTTTCCAACTAATGAAAAACTGTTTTTT.

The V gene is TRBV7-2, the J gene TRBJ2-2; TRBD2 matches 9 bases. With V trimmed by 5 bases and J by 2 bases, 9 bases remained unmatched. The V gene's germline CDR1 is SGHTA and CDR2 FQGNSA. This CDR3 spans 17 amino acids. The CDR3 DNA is TGTGCCAGCAGCCAGACTAGCGGAGCCTTCAACACCGGGGAGCTGTTTTTT. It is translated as CASSQTSGAFNTGELFF.

CDR3 sequence reads: CATAARPGSYEQYF. The CDR3 DNA reads as TGTGCCACCGCTGCCCGCCCAGGATCCTACGAGCAGTACTTC. The chain couples TRBV6-5 to TRBJ2-7; no clear D gene. The V end was cut by 10 bases, the J end by 1 base, with 17 bases between. This CDR3 comprises 14 residues. Germline V gene lookup returns CDR1 MNHEY and CDR2 SVGAGI.

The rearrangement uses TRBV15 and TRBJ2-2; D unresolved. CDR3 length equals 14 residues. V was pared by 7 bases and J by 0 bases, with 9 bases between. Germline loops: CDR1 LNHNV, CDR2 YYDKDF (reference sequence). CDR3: CATKGGANTGELFF. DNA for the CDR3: TGTGCCACCAAAGGCGGCGCGAACACCGGGGAGCTGTTTTTT. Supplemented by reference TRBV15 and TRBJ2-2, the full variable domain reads DAMVIQNPRYQVTQFGKPVTLSCSQTLNHNVMYWYQQKSSQAPKLLFHYYDKDFNNEADTPDNFQSRRPNTSFCFLDIRSPGLGDTAMYLCATKGGANTGELFFGEGSRLTVL.

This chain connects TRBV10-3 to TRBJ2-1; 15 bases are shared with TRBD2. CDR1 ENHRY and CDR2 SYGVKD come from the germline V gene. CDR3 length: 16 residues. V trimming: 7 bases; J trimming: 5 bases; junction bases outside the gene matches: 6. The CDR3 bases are TGTGCCATCAAGGGGACTAGCGGGAGGACGCACAATGAGCAGTTCTTC. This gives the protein CAIKGTSGRTHNEQFF.

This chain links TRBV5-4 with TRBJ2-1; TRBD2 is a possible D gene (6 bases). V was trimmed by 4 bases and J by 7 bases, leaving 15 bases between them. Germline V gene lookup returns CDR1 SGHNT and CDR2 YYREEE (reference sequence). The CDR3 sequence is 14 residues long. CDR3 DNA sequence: TGTGCCAGCAGCGGGGACTGGACTGAGAATGAGCAGTTCTTC. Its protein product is CASSGDWTENEQFF.

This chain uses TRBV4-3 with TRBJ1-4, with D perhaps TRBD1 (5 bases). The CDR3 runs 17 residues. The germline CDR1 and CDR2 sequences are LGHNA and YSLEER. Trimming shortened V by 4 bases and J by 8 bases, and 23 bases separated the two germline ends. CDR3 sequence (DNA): TGCGCCAGCAGCCCATCCCACAGGTGGGGCCGCCAGGAAAAACTGTTTTTT. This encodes CASSPSHRWGRQEKLFF.

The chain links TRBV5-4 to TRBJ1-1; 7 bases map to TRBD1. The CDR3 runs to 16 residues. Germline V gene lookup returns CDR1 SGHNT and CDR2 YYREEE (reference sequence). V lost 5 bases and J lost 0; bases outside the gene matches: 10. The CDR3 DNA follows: TGTGCCAGCAGTAGCACAGGGGTGAGAGTGAACACTGAAGCTTTCTTT. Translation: CASSSTGVRVNTEAFF.

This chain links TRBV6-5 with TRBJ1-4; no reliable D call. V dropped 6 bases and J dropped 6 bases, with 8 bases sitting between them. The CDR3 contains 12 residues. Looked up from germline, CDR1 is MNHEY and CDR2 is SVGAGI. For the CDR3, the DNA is TGTGCCAGCAGCGCCCAGGATGAAAAACTGTTTTTT. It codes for CASSAQDEKLFF.

CDR3 sequence (DNA): TGTGCCAGCAGCCTGGTTCGCGCCACCGGGGAGCTGTTTTTT. The encoded protein is CASSLVRATGELFF. V is TRBV7-2 and J is TRBJ2-2; D is undetermined. The V and J ends lost 5 bases and 4 bases respectively, with 11 bases between them. In germline, CDR1 is SGHTA, CDR2 FQGNSA. This CDR3 region has 14 residues.

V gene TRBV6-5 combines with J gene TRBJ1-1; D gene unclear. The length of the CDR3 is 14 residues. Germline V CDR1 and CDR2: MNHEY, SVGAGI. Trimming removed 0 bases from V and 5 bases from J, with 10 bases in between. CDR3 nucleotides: TGTGCCAGCAGTTACTCGAAAGCGAGGACTGAAGCTTTCTTT. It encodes CASSYSKARTEAFF.

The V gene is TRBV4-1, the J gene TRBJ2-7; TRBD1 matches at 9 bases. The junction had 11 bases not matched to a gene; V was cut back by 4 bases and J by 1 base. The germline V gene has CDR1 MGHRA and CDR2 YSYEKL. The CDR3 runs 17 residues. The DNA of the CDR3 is TGCGCCAGCAGCCCACATGATATGGGGACAGGGTCCTACGAGCAGTACTTC. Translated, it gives CASSPHDMGTGSYEQYF.

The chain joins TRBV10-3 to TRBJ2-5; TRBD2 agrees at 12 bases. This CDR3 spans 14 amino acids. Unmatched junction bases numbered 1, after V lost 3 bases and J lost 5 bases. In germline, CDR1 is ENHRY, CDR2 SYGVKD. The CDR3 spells CAISDLAGGETQYF. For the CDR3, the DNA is TGTGCCATCAGTGATCTAGCGGGGGGGGAGACCCAGTACTTC.

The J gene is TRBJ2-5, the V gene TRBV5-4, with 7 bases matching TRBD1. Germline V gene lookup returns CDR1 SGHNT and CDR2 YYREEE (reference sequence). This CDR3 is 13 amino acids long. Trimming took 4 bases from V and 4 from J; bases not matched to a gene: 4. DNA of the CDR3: TGTGCCAGCAGCAGGTGGACAGGAGAGACCCAGTACTTC. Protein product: CASSRWTGETQYF.

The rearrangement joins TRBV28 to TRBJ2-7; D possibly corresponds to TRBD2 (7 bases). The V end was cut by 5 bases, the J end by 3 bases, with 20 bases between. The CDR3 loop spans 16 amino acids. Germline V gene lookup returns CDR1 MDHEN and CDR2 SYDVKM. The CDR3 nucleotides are TGTGCCAGCAGTGAGGCTGGGAGGGGGAAGGTCTACGAGCAGTACTTC. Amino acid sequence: CASSEAGRGKVYEQYF.

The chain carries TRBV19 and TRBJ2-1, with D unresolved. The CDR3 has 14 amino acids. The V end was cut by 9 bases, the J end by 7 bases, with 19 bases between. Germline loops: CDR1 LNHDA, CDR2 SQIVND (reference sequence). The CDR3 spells CASAIRLRTNEQFF. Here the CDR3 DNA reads TGTGCCAGCGCTATTAGACTTAGAACTAATGAGCAGTTCTTC.

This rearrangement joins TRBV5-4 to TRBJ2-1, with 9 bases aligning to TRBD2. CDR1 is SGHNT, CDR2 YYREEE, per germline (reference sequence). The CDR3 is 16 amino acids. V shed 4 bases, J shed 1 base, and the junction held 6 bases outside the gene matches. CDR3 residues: CASSPGLASSYNEQFF. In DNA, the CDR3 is TGTGCCAGCAGCCCAGGACTAGCGTCATCCTACAATGAGCAGTTCTTC. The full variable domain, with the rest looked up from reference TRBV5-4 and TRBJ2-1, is ETGVTQSPTHLIKTRGQQVTLRCSSQSGHNTVSWYQQALGQGPQFIFQYYREEENGRGNFPPRFSGLQFPNYSSELNVNALELDDSALYLCASSPGLASSYNEQFFGPGTRLTVL.

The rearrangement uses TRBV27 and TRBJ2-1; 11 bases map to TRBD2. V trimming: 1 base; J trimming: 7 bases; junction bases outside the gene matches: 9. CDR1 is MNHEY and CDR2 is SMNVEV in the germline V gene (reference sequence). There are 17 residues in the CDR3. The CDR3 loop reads CASSLYPQLAGVNEQFF. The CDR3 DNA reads TGTGCCAGCAGTTTATATCCCCAACTAGCGGGAGTTAATGAGCAGTTCTTC.

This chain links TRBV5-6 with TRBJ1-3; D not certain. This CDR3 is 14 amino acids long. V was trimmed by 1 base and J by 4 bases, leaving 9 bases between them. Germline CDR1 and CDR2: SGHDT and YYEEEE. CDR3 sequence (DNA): TGTGCCAGCAGCTTGCCCGGGTGGGGAAACACCATATATTTT. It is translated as CASSLPGWGNTIYF. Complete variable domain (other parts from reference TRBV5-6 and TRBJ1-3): DAGVTQSPTHLIKTRGQQVTLRCSPKSGHDTVSWYQQALGQGPQFIFQYYEEEERQRGNFPDRFSGHQFPNYSSELNVNALLLGDSALYLCASSLPGWGNTIYFGEGSWLTVV.

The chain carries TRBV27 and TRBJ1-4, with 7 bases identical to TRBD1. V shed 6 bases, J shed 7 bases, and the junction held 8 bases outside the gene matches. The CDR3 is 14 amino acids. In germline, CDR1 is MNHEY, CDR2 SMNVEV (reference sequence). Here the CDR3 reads CASSPGGTSEKLFF. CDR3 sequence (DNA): TGTGCCAGCAGCCCAGGGGGGACGAGTGAAAAACTGTTTTTT.

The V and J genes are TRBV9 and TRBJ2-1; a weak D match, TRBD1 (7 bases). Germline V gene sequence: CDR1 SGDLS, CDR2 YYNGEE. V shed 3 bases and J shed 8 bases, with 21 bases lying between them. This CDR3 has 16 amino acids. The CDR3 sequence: CASSADLGQGGHEQFF. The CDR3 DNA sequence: TGTGCCAGCAGCGCGGACCTGGGTCAGGGGGGTCATGAGCAGTTCTTC.